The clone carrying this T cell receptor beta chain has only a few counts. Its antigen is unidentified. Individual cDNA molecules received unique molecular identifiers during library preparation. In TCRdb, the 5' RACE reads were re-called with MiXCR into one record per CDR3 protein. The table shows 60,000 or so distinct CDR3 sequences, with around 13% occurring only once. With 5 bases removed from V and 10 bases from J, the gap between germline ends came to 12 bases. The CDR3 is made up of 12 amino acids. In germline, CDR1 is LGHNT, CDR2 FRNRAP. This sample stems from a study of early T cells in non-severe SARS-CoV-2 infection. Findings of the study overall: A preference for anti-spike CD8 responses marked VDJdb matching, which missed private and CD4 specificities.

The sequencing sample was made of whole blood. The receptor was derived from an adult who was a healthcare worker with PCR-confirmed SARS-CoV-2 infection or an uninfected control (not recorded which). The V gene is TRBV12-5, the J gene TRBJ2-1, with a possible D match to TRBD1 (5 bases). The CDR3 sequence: CASGPPKGEQFF. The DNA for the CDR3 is TGTGCTAGTGGTCCACCGAAGGGGGAGCAGTTCTTC.